This entry is about one T cell receptor beta chain. This entry comes from a study of blood T cell repertoires in COVID-19. On the study more broadly: Acute and convalescent COVID-19 specimens originated in the United States, Italy and Spain.

In the source study's methods: The assay estimated nucleated cells by amplifying reference gene primers. Generated by immunoSEQ multiplex PCR, the TCRdb table keeps only in-frame clones and is missing some. The DNA was the basis for D and trimming; V, J and clone size are from that table. The data show some 96,000 clones, about 80% seen once. This receptor was taken from a man between 70 and 80 years old with active or convalescent COVID-19. The sample taken for sequencing was peripheral blood.

The CDR3: CASSLGRGDEQYF. The CDR3, as DNA: TGCGCCAGCAGCTTGGGCAGGGGCGACGAGCAGTACTTC. This sequence joins TRBV5-1 and TRBJ2-7, with D possibly being TRBD1 (6 bases). Germline V gene data show CDR1 as SGHRS and CDR2 as YFSETQ. CDR3 length: 13 amino acids. With 0 bases removed from V and 5 bases from J, the gap between germline ends came to 9 bases.